This is a list of T cell receptor beta chains from one sample in a study of vaccination and CD4 T cells after COVID-19. MiXCR, run by TCRdb on the PCR reads, gives a single entry per CDR3 protein. The sample includes approximately 3,000 distinct CDR3 sequences, roughly 80% seen only once; the top ten take around 23%. Their antigens remain unidentified. The specimen was CD4+ T cells from blood, cultured in vitro. All receptors come from a human donor who had recovered from COVID-19. CDR3s include the opening cysteine and the closing phenylalanine or tryptophan.

TRBJ1-2	TRBV19	CASSISQGASGYTF
TRBJ1-2	TRBV25-1	CASSESGYGYTF
TRBJ1-1	TRBV10-2	CASSLTGNTEAFF
TRBJ1-2	TRBV20-1	CSALLTGNYGYTF
TRBJ1-5	TRBV28	CASSSPTGRTQHF
TRBJ1-6	TRBV15	CATTEKGSYNSPLHF
TRBJ1-5	TRBV7-2	CASSLARLNQPQHF
TRBJ2-5	TRBV20-1	CSAPTGGQQETQYF
TRBJ1-2	TRBV30	CAWSAPGANYGYTF
TRBJ1-2	TRBV12-3/TRBV12-4	CASSPRTDPWDYTF
TRBJ2-7	TRBV20-1	CSARGGIHSYEQYF
TRBJ1-1	TRBV7-2	CASSLIASTGVAFF
TRBJ2-3	TRBV10-3	CAISDGTSGGTTDTQYF
TRBJ1-2	TRBV20-1	CSARVQTDYTF
TRBJ1-2	TRBV6-2/TRBV6-3	CASSPTENYGYTF
TRBJ1-1	TRBV20-1	CSAKNHREAFF
TRBJ1-5	TRBV19	CASSTQGSNQPQHF
TRBJ2-2	TRBV7-9	CAVHTGELFF
TRBJ1-5	TRBV7-9	CASSSRTGNQPQHF
TRBJ1-1	TRBV10-3	CAISDFNGNTEAFF
TRBJ2-7	TRBV28	CASSDVPGQGSYEQYF
TRBJ1-1	TRBV10-3	CAISETGGSEAFF
TRBJ2-2	TRBV2	CASGTGVVGELFF
TRBJ1-1	TRBV27	CASSSFDRDTEAFF
TRBJ2-1	TRBV10-3	CASSYLSAGEQFF
TRBJ1-1	TRBV7-2	CASSVQGVGTEAFF
TRBJ1-1	TRBV20-1	CSARAHWNTEAFF
TRBJ1-5	TRBV7-9	CASSFGGTYSNQPQHF
TRBJ2-1	TRBV10-3	CAISRSGVTGDSYNEQFF
TRBJ1-2	TRBV6-5	CASSYEGQANYGYTF
TRBJ1-2	TRBV10-3	CAISGADRATNYGYTF
TRBJ2-5	TRBV7-2	CASSLVGTEQETQYF
TRBJ2-1	TRBV6-5	CASSYSTRFSYNEQFF
TRBJ1-1	TRBV5-4	CASSPSGGHTEAFF
TRBJ2-5	TRBV15	CATSSQETQYF
TRBJ1-1	TRBV6-5	CASSDSNRGLITEAFF
TRBJ2-6	TRBV11-2	CASSTNGGSSGANVLTF
TRBJ2-7	TRBV20-1	CSATPAPGGAYEQYF
TRBJ1-5	TRBV6-1	CASSRPNRQGDQPQHF
TRBJ1-2	TRBV20-1	CSAPMRATKANYGYTF
TRBJ1-6	TRBV20-1	CSARDQGGRGSPLHF